These 24 T cell receptor beta chains came from one sample sequenced in a study of CD8+CD57+ T cells in acquired aplastic anemia. The use of genomic DNA as template underpinned the TCR beta VDJ and CDR3 profiling. Via MiXCR, TCRdb re-called the reads, giving one row per CDR3 protein. This table has 130,000 or so distinct CDR3 sequences, roughly two fifths appearing once. Sequenced sample: sorted CD4+, CD8+, or CD8+CD57+ T cells (not recorded which) from PBMCs. The receptors were gathered from a human donor in good health, serving as a control.

This clonotype came up many times. The rearrangement joins TRBV4-2 to TRBJ2-3; no definite D call. V lost 3 bases and J 4 bases, leaving 14 bases between the germline ends. The length of the CDR3 is 15 residues. CDR1 is LGHNA and CDR2 is YNFKEQ in the germline V gene. CDR3 DNA: TGTGCCAGCAGCCAGGGCAGTAAGATTGCAGATACGCAGTATTTT. Its translation is CASSQGSKIADTQYF.

V is TRBV4-2 and J is TRBJ1-2, with D hard to call. The CDR3 contains 17 residues. V was clipped by 4 bases and J by 1 base, with 19 bases between them. Looked up from germline, CDR1 is LGHNA and CDR2 is YNFKEQ. The CDR3 DNA reads TGTGCCAGCAGCCGCGGTAGGGTGACTCGGAATAACTATGGCTACACCTTC. Translating it yields CASSRGRVTRNNYGYTF.

This clonotype has a handful of counts. The chain employs TRBV18 and TRBJ1-5, with D possibly matching TRBD1 (5 bases). This CDR3 is built from 13 residues. From germline, CDR1 is KGHSH and CDR2 LQKENI. The V and J ends lost 4 bases and 3 bases respectively, with 7 bases between them. CDR3 in amino acids: CASSQGPNQPQHF. The CDR3 DNA is TGTGCCAGCTCACAGGGACCCAATCAGCCCCAGCATTTT. The full variable domain, its missing parts supplied by reference TRBV18 and TRBJ1-5, is NAGVMQNPRHLVRRRGQEARLRCSPMKGHSHVYWYRQLPEEGLKFMVYLQKENIIDESGMPKERFSAEFPKEGPSILRIQQVVRGDSAAYFCASSQGPNQPQHFGDGTRLSIL.

This chain connects TRBV29-1 to TRBJ1-2; D not certain. The CDR3 loop spans 11 amino acids. The V gene lost 7 bases and the J gene lost 1 base, with 7 bases spanning the gap. The germline CDR1 and CDR2 sequences are SQVTM and ANQGSEA. The CDR3 DNA reads as TGCAGCGCTGATCGTAACTATGGCTACACCTTC. It yields the protein CSADRNYGYTF.

This clonotype was recorded many times. This sequence joins TRBV20-1 and TRBJ1-5, with unresolved D. The CDR3 consists of 14 residues. The V end lost 0 bases, the J end lost 5 bases, and 11 bases lay between the germline ends. Germline CDR1 reads DFQATT; CDR2 reads SNEGSKA (reference sequence). The CDR3 protein is CSARDLKGDQPQHF. The CDR3 DNA reads as TGCAGTGCTAGAGATCTGAAGGGAGATCAGCCCCAGCATTTT.

The chain combines TRBV29-1 with TRBJ2-1; D gene unclear. Germline loops: CDR1 SQVTM, CDR2 ANQGSEA. The V end was cut by 3 bases, the J end by 5 bases, with 2 bases between. CDR3 size: 10 residues. The CDR3 DNA reads TGCAGCGTTGATGACAATGAGCAGTTCTTC. Amino acids: CSVDDNEQFF.

The V call is TRBV12-3 or TRBV12-4, the J call TRBJ1-6; TRBD1 agrees at 8 bases. After removal of 6 bases from V and 8 bases from J, the junction contained 18 bases not matched to a gene. The CDR3 is 18 residues long. Here the CDR3 reads CASSALDREDALDSPLHF. DNA for the CDR3: TGTGCCAGCAGCGCCCTGGACAGGGAGGACGCATTAGATTCACCCCTCCACTTT.

This clonotype was observed many times. CDR3 DNA sequence: TGTGCCAGTAGTCTGGCAGGGGATCAGCCCCAGCATTTT. It codes for CASSLAGDQPQHF. The chain uses TRBV19 and TRBJ1-5, with D perhaps matching TRBD1 (6 bases). V lost 5 bases and J 5 bases, leaving 10 bases between the germline ends. Germline lookup yields CDR1 LNHDA and CDR2 SQIVND (reference sequence). This CDR3 region has 13 residues.

This clonotype was detected a few times. In DNA form, the CDR3 reads TGTGCCAGCTCACCACCTAGCAGGCTAACTGAAGCTTTCTTT. Translated: CASSPPSRLTEAFF. This chain links TRBV18 with TRBJ1-1; D gene ambiguous. The ends were cut back, 0 bases at V and 5 bases at J, with 10 bases in the middle. This CDR3 has 14 residues. In germline, CDR1 is KGHSH, CDR2 LQKENI. Full variable domain (missing parts from reference TRBV18 and TRBJ1-1): NAGVMQNPRHLVRRRGQEARLRCSPMKGHSHVYWYRQLPEEGLKFMVYLQKENIIDESGMPKERFSAEFPKEGPSILRIQQVVRGDSAAYFCASSPPSRLTEAFFGQGTRLTVV.

This rearrangement joins TRBV15 to TRBJ2-2; D is unclear. Per the germline V gene, CDR1 is LNHNV and CDR2 is YYDKDF (reference sequence). V was pared by 1 base and J by 0 bases, with 6 bases between. CDR3 length: 15 residues. As DNA, the CDR3 is TGTGCCACCAGCAGAGCCGGTCCGAACACCGGGGAGCTGTTTTTT. It codes for CATSRAGPNTGELFF.

This clonotype was counted many times. The rearrangement uses TRBV27 and TRBJ1-6; 7 positions agree with TRBD1. The CDR3 length is 14 residues. J gave up 9 bases and V 4 bases, and 6 bases lay outside the gene matches. Germline-derived CDR1 and CDR2 are MNHEY and SMNVEV (reference sequence). The CDR3 region is CASSWTGGTSPLHF. The DNA of the CDR3 is TGTGCCAGCAGTTGGACAGGCGGTACTTCACCCCTCCACTTT.

V and J are TRBV7-9 and TRBJ2-5; TRBD1 aligns across 9 bases. V was clipped by 4 bases and J by 0 bases; unmatched bases: 6. Germline lookup yields CDR1 SEHNR and CDR2 FQNEAQ (reference sequence). The CDR3 extends over 16 amino acids. The chain's CDR3 is CASSSPGQGYQETQYF. DNA of the CDR3: TGTGCCAGCAGCTCACCGGGACAGGGATACCAAGAGACCCAGTACTTC. Based on the CDR3 plus reference TRBV7-9 and TRBJ2-5, the full variable domain is DTGVSQNPRHKITKRGQNVTFRCDPISEHNRLYWYRQTLGQGPEFLTYFQNEAQLEKSRLLSDRFSAERPKGSFSTLEIQRTEQGDSAMYLCASSSPGQGYQETQYFGPGTRLLVL.

This clonotype was detected a few times. V and J are TRBV3-1 and TRBJ2-1, with 8 bases aligning to TRBD2. J gave up 8 bases and V 4 bases, and 16 bases lay outside the gene matches. Germline V CDR1 and CDR2: LGHDT, YNNKEL (reference sequence). CDR3 length: 17 amino acids. CDR3 nucleotide sequence: TGTGCCAGCAGCCCGGGGCCCCGACTAGCGTCGGTGGATGAGCAGTTCTTC. Protein product: CASSPGPRLASVDEQFF.

A word on this clonotype: One base away lies a much larger clone, so this may be a sequencing read error. The gene calls are TRBV20-1 and TRBJ1-5; D remains unclear. The germline V and J ends were trimmed by 1 base and 6 bases, with 13 bases remaining between them. The CDR3 extends over 14 amino acids. Germline V gives CDR1 DFQATT, CDR2 SNEGSKA (reference sequence). The CDR3 reads CSARVGPVGQPQHF. The DNA of the CDR3 is TGCAGTGCTAGAGTCGGGCCAGTCGGTCAGCCCCAGCATTTT.

The rearrangement links TRBV15 to TRBJ1-5, with D unclear. Germline V gene sequence: CDR1 LNHNV, CDR2 YYDKDF (reference sequence). V was shortened by 1 base and J by 5 bases, with 9 bases between the two germline ends. This CDR3 spans 14 amino acids. The CDR3 loop reads CATSRASRYQPQHF. The CDR3 DNA reads as TGTGCCACCAGCAGAGCCTCCAGGTATCAGCCCCAGCATTTT.

V usage is TRBV15 and J usage is TRBJ1-3, with a weak D call TRBD1 (6 bases). V lost 3 bases, J lost 0 bases, and 12 bases lay in between. Germline V gene sequence: CDR1 LNHNV, CDR2 YYDKDF (reference sequence). This CDR3 is 16 amino acids long. The CDR3 coding sequence is TGTGCCACCAGCAGTGAGGGGGGTTCCTCTGGAAACACCATATATTTT. Translation: CATSSEGGSSGNTIYF.

This clonotype was detected many times. This sequence joins TRBV4-2 and TRBJ2-3; the match to TRBD2 covers 9 bases. V lost 0 bases to trimming and J lost 6 bases; unmatched junction nucleotides: 7. This CDR3 region has 16 residues. CDR1 is LGHNA and CDR2 is YNFKEQ in the germline V gene. The CDR3 DNA follows: TGTGCCAGCAGCCAAGAGTCTCGCGGGAGGGGGGATACGCAGTATTTT. It yields the protein CASSQESRGRGDTQYF.

The chain carries TRBV5-1 and TRBJ1-3; D gene unclear. Trimming shortened V by 0 bases and J by 0 bases, and 7 bases separated the two germline ends. This CDR3 is 15 amino acids long. The germline V gene encodes CDR1 SGHRS and CDR2 YFSETQ. The CDR3 DNA reads as TGCGCCAGCAGCTTGGCCGGTAGCTCTGGAAACACCATATATTTT. As protein: CASSLAGSSGNTIYF. The whole variable domain, filled in from reference TRBV5-1 and TRBJ1-3, reads KAGVTQTPRYLIKTRGQQVTLSCSPISGHRSVSWYQQTPGQGLQFLFEYFSETQRNKGNFPGRFSGRQFSNSRSEMNVSTLELGDSALYLCASSLAGSSGNTIYFGEGSWLTVV.

In its sample, this clonotype was seen once. Lacking the conserved final phenylalanine or tryptophan, this CDR3 likely reflects a read error. V is TRBV10-3 and J is TRBJ1-1, with a weak D call TRBD1 (6 bases). Trimming removed 4 bases at V and 8 bases at J, with 17 bases between. The germline V gene encodes CDR1 ENHRY and CDR2 SYGVKD. The CDR3 runs 14 residues. For the CDR3, the DNA is TGTGCCATCAGTGGGGGGGCCCCCTCCCTCGAAGCTTTCTCT. Protein: CAISGGAPSLEAFS.

Points on this clonotype: A read error may be the cause here, since a much bigger clone is one base away. The chain joins TRBV6-1 to TRBJ2-7; 10 nucleotides line up with TRBD1. CDR1 MNHNS and CDR2 SASEGT come from the germline V gene. This CDR3 has 14 residues. The CDR3 is CASTRTGGRKEQCF. CDR3 coding DNA: TGTGCCAGCACCCGGACAGGGGGAAGGAAAGAGCAGTGCTTC.

The chain joins TRBV2 to TRBJ1-2; possibly TRBD1 for D (5 bases). Trimming shortened V by 6 bases and J by 3 bases, and 14 bases separated the two germline ends. CDR3 size: 14 residues. Germline V lookup: CDR1 SNHLY, CDR2 FYNNEI. The CDR3 protein is CASSSGGQDYGYTF. The CDR3, as DNA: TGTGCCAGCAGCAGTGGGGGTCAAGACTATGGCTACACCTTC.

The CDR3: CASRAGVYEQYF. The CDR3 DNA is TGTGCCAGCAGGGCGGGAGTCTACGAGCAGTACTTC. V usage is TRBV7-2 and J usage is TRBJ2-7; 7 positions agree with TRBD2. Germline V gene lookup returns CDR1 SGHTA and CDR2 FQGNSA. Unmatched junction bases numbered 2, after V lost 6 bases and J lost 3 bases. The CDR3 extends over 12 amino acids. Looking up the rest from reference TRBV7-2 and TRBJ2-7 gives the full variable domain: GAGVSQSPSNKVTEKGKDVELRCDPISGHTALYWYRQSLGQGLEFLIYFQGNSAPDKSGLPSDRFSAERTGGSVSTLTIQRTQQEDSAVYLCASRAGVYEQYFGPGTRLTVT.

This clonotype was seen many times. The junction differs from germline at one of its ends, possibly a read error. J is TRBJ2-3 and V is TRBV9; unclear D gene. This CDR3 comprises 14 residues. CDR1 is SGDLS, CDR2 YYNGEE, per germline. The CDR3 sequence is CASSVEGSRDTQYF. CDR3 DNA sequence: TGTGCCAGCAGCGTAGAGGGTAGCAGAGATACGCAGTATTTT. Supplemented by reference TRBV9 and TRBJ2-3, the full variable domain reads DSGVTQTPKHLITATGQRVTLRCSPRSGDLSVYWYQQSLDQGLQFLIQYYNGEERAKGNILERFSAQQFPDLHSELNLSSLELGDSALYFCASSVEGSRDTQYFGPGTRLTVL.

This clonotype was detected many times. This chain's CDR3 is CATSAGRALGNEQFF. Here the CDR3 DNA reads TGTGCCACCAGTGCGGGCAGGGCCTTGGGCAATGAGCAGTTCTTC. This chain connects TRBV15 to TRBJ2-1; the D call may be TRBD1 or TRBD2 (5 bases each). In germline, CDR1 is LNHNV, CDR2 YYDKDF (reference sequence). The CDR3 runs to 15 residues. V gave up 6 bases and J gave up 6 bases, with 18 bases separating them.